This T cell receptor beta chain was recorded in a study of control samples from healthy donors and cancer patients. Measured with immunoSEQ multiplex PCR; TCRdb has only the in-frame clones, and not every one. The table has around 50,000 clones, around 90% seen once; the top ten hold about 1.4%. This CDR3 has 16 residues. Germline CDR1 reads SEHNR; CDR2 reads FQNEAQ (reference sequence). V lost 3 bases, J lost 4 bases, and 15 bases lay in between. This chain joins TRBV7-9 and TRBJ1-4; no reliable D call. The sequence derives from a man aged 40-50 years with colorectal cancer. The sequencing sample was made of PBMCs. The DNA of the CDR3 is TGTGCCAGCAGCTTGGTAGATTTGGGAAGTAATGAAAAACTGTTTTTT. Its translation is CASSLVDLGSNEKLFF.